This T cell receptor (beta chain) was recorded in a study of response to subunit inactivated influenza vaccine. TCRdb re-called the RT-PCR reads with MiXCR, one entry per CDR3 protein. The table has just under 550,000 distinct CDR3 sequences, 20% to 25% seen once. The sample holds many counts of this clonotype. The V gene end was trimmed by 0 bases and the J gene end by 6 bases; junction bases not matched to a gene: 4. CDR3 length: 15 amino acids. Germline lookup yields CDR1 SGHRS and CDR2 YFSETQ. The same specimen was also included in a second study, on T cells expressing NK-cell markers. As that study records: Synthesis of TCR beta cDNA relied on 5'RACE template switching carrying UMIs. Investigators obtained TCR beta repertoires from sorted CD3+CD56+NKG2C+, CD3+CD56+NKG2C- and CD3+CD56-NKG2C+ T cells. Dominant NKG2C+ clonotype frequencies of 1.0-7.0% of CD8+ T cells were measured in six or seven donors. Also leading the CD3+CD56-NKG2C+ fraction in a handful of donors were these clonotypes. HCMV specificity of expanded NKG2C+ T cell clones remained unclear.

The sequence came from a man aged 45-65 years who received an inactivated influenza vaccine. Sequencing was performed on CD4+ T cells sorted from PBMCs, taken about 13 days after vaccination. The chain carries TRBV5-1 and TRBJ1-2; 11 nucleotides align to TRBD1. Here the CDR3 DNA reads TGCGCCAGCAGCTTGGAAAGGACAGGGGGCCATGGCTACACCTTC. Translating gives CASSLERTGGHGYTF.